This T cell receptor (beta chain) derives from a study of T cell responses to AZD1222 COVID-19 vaccine (dated by TCRdb to about 2021). For context, the study as a whole: Because spike-specific TCR depth and breadth did not differ between the two schedules, AZD1222 recipients who got a second dose at roughly 4 weeks were pooled with those who got a second dose at roughly 12 weeks. TCR sequencing covered more than 230 trial participants: 200 to 220 given two doses of AZD1222 and approximately 26 given two doses of MenACWY control vaccine. Trial participants were enrolled by age into subgroups of 18-55, 56-69 and 70-plus years, and about 150, 27 and 61 TCR-sequenced participants, respectively, were included in these subgroups. Summary of the overall study and its limitations: The vaccine-associated CD4 TCRs covered the entire spike protein, and the dominant responses fell in regions 160-218 and 743-854. Conclusions about previously exposed vaccinees are limited, since just five or six AZD1222 recipients were seropositive for SARS-CoV-2 at baseline. Because no day 14 peak-response samples were available, the repertoires could be characterized only after the peak T cell response. Participants were mostly white British, with more females than males. The authors suggested clonal diversity may have been underestimated. After two AZD1222 doses, both the breadth and the depth of spike-specific TCRs were significantly higher than at day 0 and than in MenACWY recipients. In the small 56-69-year group, the increase in depth fell short of significance, most likely because of low power. Reportedly, close to half of the unique spike-specific TCRs recognized epitopes lying outside the regions that are mutated in the B.1.351 and B.1.1.7 variants.

The CDR3 regions of human TCRbeta chains were analyzed by immunosequencing. The source study handled its data this way. Repertoire TCRs were checked for matches against a reference library of SARS-CoV-2-specific TCRs that had been generated using the MIRA antigen-specificity platform. Breadth meant the fraction of unique TCRs that were SARS-CoV-2-associated, whereas depth meant the fraction of total T cells that were SARS-CoV-2-associated. Each spike-specific TCR was assigned to its reactive spike region and to a CD4 or CD8 class using the MIRA data. Log10-transformed breadth and depth values were compared by one-way ANOVA with Sidak's multiple comparisons tests. The table comes from immuneACCESS by way of TCRdb, which keeps in-frame sequences with V and J called. Part of the clones is missing from these tables; in studies checked, under half for an unresolved V gene and the rest for unknown reasons. V and J calls and clone size come straight from that table; D and trimming were deduced from the DNA. In all, the sample holds some 160,000 clones, and more than 85% of those were seen once. The ten largest clonotypes hold 0.7% to 0.9% of the sample.

The time point label corresponds to: baseline before first vaccination. Samples from vaccinated people were obtained from the UK trials COV001 and COV002, which included a single-blind randomized controlled phase 2/3 trial of AZD1222 (ChAdOx1 nCoV-19) in healthy adults. For TCRbeta chain sequencing, PBMC samples from trial participants were taken at day 0 and at day 28 after the second dose. Inclusive of the bounding cysteine and phenylalanine, the CDR3 is 11 residues long. Of the read, only the CDR3 DNA is kept; its 33 bases are in frame from base 1. The V end loses 0 bases and the J end loses 12 bases, and a stretch of 6 bases separates them. In the case of this clone: The clone's antigen remains unknown. Per-base qualities were not stored, and no clone one base away is much larger.

Recombination linked TRBV23-1 to TRBJ2-1; the D region possibly corresponds to TRBD1 (5 bases align). TRBV23-1 is labeled an ORF, and its function is uncertain. Sample: peripheral blood, taken on day 0 of AZD1222 vaccination. The TCR comes from an adult in good health. The CDR3 amino acid sequence is: CASSQSTGQFF. DNA sequence: TGCGCCAGCAGTCAATCAACAGGGCAGTTCTTC.